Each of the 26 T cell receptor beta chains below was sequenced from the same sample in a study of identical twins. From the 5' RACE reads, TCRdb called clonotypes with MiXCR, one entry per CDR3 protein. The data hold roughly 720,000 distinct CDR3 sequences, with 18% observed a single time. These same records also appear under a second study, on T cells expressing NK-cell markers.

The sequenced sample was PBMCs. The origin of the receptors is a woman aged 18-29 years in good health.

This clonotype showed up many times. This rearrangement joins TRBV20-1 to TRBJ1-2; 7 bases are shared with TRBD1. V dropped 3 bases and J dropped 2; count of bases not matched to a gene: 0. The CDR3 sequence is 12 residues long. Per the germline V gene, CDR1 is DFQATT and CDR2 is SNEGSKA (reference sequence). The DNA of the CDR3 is TGCAGTGCTAGCAGGGGGAACTATGGCTACACCTTC. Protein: CSASRGNYGYTF.

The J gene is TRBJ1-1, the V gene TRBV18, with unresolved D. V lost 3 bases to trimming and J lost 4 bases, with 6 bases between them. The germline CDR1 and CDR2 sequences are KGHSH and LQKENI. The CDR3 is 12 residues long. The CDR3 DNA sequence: TGTGCCAGCTCACCTGCCCCCACTGAAGCTTTCTTT. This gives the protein CASSPAPTEAFF.

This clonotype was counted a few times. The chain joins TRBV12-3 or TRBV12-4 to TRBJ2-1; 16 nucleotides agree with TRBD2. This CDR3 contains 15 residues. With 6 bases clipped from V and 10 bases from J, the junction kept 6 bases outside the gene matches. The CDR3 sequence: CASSPGLAGGGEQFF. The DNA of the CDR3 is TGTGCCAGCAGCCCGGGACTAGCGGGAGGGGGCGAGCAGTTCTTC.

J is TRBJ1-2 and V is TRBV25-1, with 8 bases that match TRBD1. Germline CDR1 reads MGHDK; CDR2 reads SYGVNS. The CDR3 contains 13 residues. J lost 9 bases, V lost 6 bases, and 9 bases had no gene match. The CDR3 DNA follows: TGTGCCAGCAGCCCGGCAGGGGGCGTGAGCTACACCTTC. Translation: CASSPAGGVSYTF.

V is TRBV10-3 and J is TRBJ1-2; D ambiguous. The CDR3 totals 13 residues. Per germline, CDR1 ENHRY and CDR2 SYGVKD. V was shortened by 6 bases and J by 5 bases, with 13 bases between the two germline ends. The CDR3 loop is CAISLGVLYGYTF. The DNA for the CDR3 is TGTGCCATCAGCCTCGGGGTGCTGTATGGCTACACCTTC.

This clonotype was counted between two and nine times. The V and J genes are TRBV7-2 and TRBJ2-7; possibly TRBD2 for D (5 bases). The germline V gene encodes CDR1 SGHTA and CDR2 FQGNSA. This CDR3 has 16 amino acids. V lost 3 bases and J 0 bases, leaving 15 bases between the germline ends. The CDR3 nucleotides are TGTGCCAGCAGCTTGGCCAGAGCGGATAACTCCTACGAGCAGTACTTC. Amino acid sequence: CASSLARADNSYEQYF.

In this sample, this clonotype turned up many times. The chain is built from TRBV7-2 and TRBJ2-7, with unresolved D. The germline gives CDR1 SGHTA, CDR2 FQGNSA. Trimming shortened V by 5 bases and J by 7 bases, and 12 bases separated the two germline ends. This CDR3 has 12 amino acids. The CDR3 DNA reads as TGTGCCAGCAGCCGGACGGGCCTAGAGCAGTACTTC. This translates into CASSRTGLEQYF. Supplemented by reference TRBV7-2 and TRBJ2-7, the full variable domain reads GAGVSQSPSNKVTEKGKDVELRCDPISGHTALYWYRQSLGQGLEFLIYFQGNSAPDKSGLPSDRFSAERTGGSVSTLTIQRTQQEDSAVYLCASSRTGLEQYFGPGTRLTVT.

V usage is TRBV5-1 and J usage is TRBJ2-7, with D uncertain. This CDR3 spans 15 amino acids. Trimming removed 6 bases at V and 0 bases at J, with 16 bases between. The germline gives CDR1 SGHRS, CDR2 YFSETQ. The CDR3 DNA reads TGCGCCAGCAACCCGGATGACTTCACCTCCTACGAGCAGTACTTC. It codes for CASNPDDFTSYEQYF.

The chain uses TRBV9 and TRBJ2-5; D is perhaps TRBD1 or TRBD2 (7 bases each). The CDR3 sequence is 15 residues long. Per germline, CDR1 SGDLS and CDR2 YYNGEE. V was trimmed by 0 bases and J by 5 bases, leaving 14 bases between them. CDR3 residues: CASSVEHRGGETQYF. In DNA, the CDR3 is TGTGCCAGCAGCGTAGAACACAGGGGAGGGGAGACCCAGTACTTC. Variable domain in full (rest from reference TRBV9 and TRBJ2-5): DSGVTQTPKHLITATGQRVTLRCSPRSGDLSVYWYQQSLDQGLQFLIQYYNGEERAKGNILERFSAQQFPDLHSELNLSSLELGDSALYFCASSVEHRGGETQYFGPGTRLLVL.

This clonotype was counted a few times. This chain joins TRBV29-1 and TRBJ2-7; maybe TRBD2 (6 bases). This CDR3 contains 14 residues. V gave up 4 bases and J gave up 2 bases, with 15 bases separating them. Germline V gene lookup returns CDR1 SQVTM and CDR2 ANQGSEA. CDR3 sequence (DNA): TGCAGCGTTGTTAGTCTTGGACTAACCTACGAGCAGTACTTC. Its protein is CSVVSLGLTYEQYF.

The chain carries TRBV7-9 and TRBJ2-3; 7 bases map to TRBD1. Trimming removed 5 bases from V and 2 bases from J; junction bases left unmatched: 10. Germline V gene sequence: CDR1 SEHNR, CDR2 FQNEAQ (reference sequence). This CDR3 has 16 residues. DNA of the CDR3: TGTGCCAGCAGCGTCCACAGGGGACCTTACACAGATACGCAGTATTTT. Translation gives CASSVHRGPYTDTQYF.

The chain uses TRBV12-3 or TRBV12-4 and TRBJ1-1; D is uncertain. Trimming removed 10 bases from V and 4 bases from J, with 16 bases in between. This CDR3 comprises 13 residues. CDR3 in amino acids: CATALGPGTEAFF. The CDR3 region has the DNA TGTGCCACCGCCCTAGGCCCCGGCACTGAAGCTTTCTTT.

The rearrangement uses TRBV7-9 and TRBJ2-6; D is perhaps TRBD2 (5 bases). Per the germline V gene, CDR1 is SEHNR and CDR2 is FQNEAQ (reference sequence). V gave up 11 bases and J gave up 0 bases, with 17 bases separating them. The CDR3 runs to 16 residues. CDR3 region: CASSLGPSSGANVLTF. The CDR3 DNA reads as TGTGCCTCTTCACTAGGCCCGTCCTCTGGGGCCAACGTCCTGACTTTC.

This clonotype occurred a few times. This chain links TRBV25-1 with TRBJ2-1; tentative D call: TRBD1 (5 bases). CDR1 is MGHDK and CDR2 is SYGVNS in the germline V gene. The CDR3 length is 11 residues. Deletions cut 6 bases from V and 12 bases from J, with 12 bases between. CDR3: CASRQDQGQFF. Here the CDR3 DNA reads TGTGCCAGCAGGCAAGACCAGGGGCAGTTCTTC.

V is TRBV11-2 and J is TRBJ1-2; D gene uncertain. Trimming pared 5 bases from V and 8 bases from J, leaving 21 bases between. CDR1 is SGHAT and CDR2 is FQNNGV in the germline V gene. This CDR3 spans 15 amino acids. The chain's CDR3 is CASSPLSPRTGGYTF. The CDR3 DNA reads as TGTGCCAGCAGCCCCTTGTCACCCCGAACGGGCGGCTACACCTTC. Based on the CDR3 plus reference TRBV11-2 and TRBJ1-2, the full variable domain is EAGVAQSPRYKIIEKRQSVAFWCNPISGHATLYWYQQILGQGPKLLIQFQNNGVVDDSQLPKDRFSAERLKGVDSTLKIQPAKLEDSAVYLCASSPLSPRTGGYTFGSGTRLTVV.

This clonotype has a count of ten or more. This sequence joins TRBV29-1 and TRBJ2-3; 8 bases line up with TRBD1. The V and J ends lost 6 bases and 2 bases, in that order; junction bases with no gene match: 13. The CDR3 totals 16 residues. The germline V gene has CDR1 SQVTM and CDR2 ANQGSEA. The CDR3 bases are TGCAGCGTCCCTTGGGACAGGCCCCACTTCACAGATACGCAGTATTTT. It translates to CSVPWDRPHFTDTQYF.

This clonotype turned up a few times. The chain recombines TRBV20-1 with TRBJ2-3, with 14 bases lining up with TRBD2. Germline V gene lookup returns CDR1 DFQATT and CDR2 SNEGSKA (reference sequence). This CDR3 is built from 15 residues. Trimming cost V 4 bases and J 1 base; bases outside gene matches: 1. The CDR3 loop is CSAMTSGRGTDTQYF. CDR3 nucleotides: TGCAGTGCTATGACTAGCGGGAGGGGCACAGATACGCAGTATTTT.

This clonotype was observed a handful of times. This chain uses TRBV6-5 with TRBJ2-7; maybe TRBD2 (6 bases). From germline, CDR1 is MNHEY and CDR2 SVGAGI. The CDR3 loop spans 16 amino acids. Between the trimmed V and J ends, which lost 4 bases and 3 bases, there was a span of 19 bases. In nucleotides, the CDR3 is TGTGCCAGCAGTTGGACGCGGGAAGAATTTAGCTACGAGCAGTACTTC. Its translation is CASSWTREEFSYEQYF.

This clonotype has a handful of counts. CDR3 sequence: CSAFDVDYEQYF. The CDR3 DNA sequence: TGCAGTGCTTTCGACGTCGACTACGAGCAGTACTTC. The chain links TRBV20-1 to TRBJ2-7; D not certain. The germline V and J ends were trimmed by 5 bases and 3 bases, with 11 bases remaining between them. The CDR3 has 12 residues. Germline lookup yields CDR1 DFQATT and CDR2 SNEGSKA (reference sequence).

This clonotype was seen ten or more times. CDR3 sequence (DNA): TGCAGTGCTAGTCCTATTAGCGGGAATTCCTACGAGCAGTACTTC. Translating gives CSASPISGNSYEQYF. The chain combines TRBV20-1 with TRBJ2-7; 8 bases fit TRBD2. This CDR3 spans 15 amino acids. CDR1 is DFQATT and CDR2 is SNEGSKA in the germline V gene (reference sequence). V dropped 3 bases and J dropped 1; count of bases not matched to a gene: 8.

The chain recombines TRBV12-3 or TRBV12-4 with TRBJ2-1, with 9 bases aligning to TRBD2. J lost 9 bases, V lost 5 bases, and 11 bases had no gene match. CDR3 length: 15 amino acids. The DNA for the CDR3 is TGTGCCAGCAGTCCTCTGGCGGGGGGGCTCGGTGAGCAGTTCTTC. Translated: CASSPLAGGLGEQFF.

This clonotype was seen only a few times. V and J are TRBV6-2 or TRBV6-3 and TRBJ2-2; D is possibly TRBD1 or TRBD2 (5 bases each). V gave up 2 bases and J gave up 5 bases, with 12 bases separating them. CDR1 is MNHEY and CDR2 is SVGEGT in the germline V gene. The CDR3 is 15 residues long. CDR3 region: CASSYRDPKTGELFF. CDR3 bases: TGTGCCAGCAGTTACAGGGACCCAAAGACCGGGGAGCTGTTTTTT.

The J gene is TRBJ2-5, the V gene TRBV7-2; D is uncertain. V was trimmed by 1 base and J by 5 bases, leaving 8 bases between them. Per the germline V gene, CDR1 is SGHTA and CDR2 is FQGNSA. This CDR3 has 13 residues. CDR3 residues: CASSLDVRETQYF. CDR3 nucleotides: TGTGCCAGCAGCTTAGACGTGCGCGAGACCCAGTACTTC.

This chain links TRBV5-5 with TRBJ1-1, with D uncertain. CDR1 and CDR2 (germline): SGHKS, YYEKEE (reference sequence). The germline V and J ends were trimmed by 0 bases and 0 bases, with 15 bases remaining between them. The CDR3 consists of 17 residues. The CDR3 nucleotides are TGTGCCAGCAGCTTGGGGACTACAAGCGTTTTGAACACTGAAGCTTTCTTT. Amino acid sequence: CASSLGTTSVLNTEAFF.

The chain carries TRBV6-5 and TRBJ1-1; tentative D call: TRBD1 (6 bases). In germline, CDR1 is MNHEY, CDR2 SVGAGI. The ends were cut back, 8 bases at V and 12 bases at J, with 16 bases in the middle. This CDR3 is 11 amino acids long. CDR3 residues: CASRQAGWPFF. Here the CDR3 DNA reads TGTGCCAGCCGACAGGCTGGTTGGCCTTTCTTT.

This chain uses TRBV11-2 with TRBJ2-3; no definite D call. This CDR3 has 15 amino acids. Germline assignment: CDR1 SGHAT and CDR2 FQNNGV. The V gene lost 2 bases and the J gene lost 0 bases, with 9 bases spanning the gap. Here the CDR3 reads CASSLTTASTDTQYF. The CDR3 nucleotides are TGTGCCAGCAGCTTAACGACGGCCAGCACAGATACGCAGTATTTT.